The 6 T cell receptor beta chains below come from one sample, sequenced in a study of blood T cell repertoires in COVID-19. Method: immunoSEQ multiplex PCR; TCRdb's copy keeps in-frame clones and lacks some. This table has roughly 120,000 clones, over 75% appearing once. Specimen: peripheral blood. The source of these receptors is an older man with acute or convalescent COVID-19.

The CDR3 loop is CATSDPSAGIQETQYF. In DNA form, the CDR3 reads TGTGCCACCAGTGATCCGTCCGCGGGTATACAAGAGACCCAGTACTTC. The rearrangement links TRBV24-1 to TRBJ2-5, with a weak D call TRBD2 (5 bases). Trimming left V 3 bases short and J 2 bases short, with 15 bases between. Germline V gives CDR1 KGHDR, CDR2 SFDVKD. This CDR3 contains 16 residues.

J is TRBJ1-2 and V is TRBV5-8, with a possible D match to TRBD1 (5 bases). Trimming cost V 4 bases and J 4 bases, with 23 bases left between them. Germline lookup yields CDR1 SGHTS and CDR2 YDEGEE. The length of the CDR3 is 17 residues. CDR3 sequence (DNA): TGTGCCAGCAGCCCAGGGACTGTACCGGAAACTCTCTATGGCTACACCTTC. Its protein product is CASSPGTVPETLYGYTF.

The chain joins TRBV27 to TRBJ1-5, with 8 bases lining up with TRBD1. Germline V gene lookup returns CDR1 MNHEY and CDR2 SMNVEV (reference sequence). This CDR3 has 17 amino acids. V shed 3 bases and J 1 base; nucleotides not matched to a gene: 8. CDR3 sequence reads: CASSFWSGGSSNQPQHF. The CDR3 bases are TGTGCCAGCAGTTTCTGGTCAGGGGGCTCGAGCAATCAGCCCCAGCATTTT.

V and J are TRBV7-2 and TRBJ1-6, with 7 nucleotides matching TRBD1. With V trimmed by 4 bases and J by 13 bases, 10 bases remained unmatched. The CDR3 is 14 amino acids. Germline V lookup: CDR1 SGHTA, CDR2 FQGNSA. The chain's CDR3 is CASSYPGTAFPLHF. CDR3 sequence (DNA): TGTGCCAGCAGCTACCCCGGGACAGCCTTCCCCCTCCACTTT. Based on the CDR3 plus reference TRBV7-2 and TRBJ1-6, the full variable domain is GAGVSQSPSNKVTEKGKDVELRCDPISGHTALYWYRQSLGQGLEFLIYFQGNSAPDKSGLPSDRFSAERTGGSVSTLTIQRTQQEDSAVYLCASSYPGTAFPLHFGNGTRLTVT.

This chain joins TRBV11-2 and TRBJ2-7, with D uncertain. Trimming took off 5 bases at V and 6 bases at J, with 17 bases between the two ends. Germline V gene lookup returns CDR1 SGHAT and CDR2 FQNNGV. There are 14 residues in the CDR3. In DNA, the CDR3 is TGTGCCAGCAGCCTACCTGGAGTCATTTCCGAGCAGTACTTC. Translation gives CASSLPGVISEQYF.

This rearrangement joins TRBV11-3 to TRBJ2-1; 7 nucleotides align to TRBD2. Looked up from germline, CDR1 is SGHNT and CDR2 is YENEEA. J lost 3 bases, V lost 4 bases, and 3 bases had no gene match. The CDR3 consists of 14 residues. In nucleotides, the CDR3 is TGTGCCAGCAGCTCGCGGGGGAGCTACAATGAGCAGTTCTTC. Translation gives CASSSRGSYNEQFF. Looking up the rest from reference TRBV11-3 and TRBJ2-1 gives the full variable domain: EAGVVQSPRYKIIEKKQPVAFWCNPISGHNTLYWYLQNLGQGPELLIRYENEEAVDDSQLPKDRFSAERLKGVDSTLKIQPAELGDSAVYLCASSSRGSYNEQFFGPGTRLTVL.